The following is a TCR beta chain sequence with its context. Its matching antigen is unknown. The sample originates from a study of shared clonotypes between healthy human individuals. Overall study results and limits: Clonotype sharing among donors was expected to depend on sequencing depth.

Investigators spread the genomic DNA of each subset evenly over several immunoSEQ plates. Generated by immunoSEQ multiplex PCR, the TCRdb table keeps only in-frame clones and is missing some. The sample includes roughly 1,800,000 clones, approximately 94% seen only once; the top ten take approximately 1.2%. CD45RO-negative cells were positively selected for CCR7, leaving out terminally differentiated effector memory CD45RA+ cells. CDR1 and CDR2 (germline): MNHEY, SMNVEV (reference sequence). The CDR3 has 14 residues. V gave up 7 bases and J gave up 1 base, with 12 bases separating them. The rearrangement joins TRBV27 to TRBJ2-3; a possible D gene is TRBD1 (6 bases). This TCR was sampled from a man aged 18 to 35 in good health. Sequencing was done on a sample of naive CD8+ T cells sorted from blood. CDR3 residues: CASKHRDGTDTQYF. Here the CDR3 DNA reads TGTGCCAGCAAACACAGGGATGGCACAGATACGCAGTATTTT.